These 20 T cell receptor beta chains came from one sample sequenced in a study of blood T cell repertoires in COVID-19. TCRdb keeps only in-frame clones here, not all; method: immunoSEQ multiplex PCR. The sample lists roughly 310,000 clones; around 89% were seen once. Sequenced: peripheral blood. All receptors derive from a woman aged 45-59 years with active or convalescent COVID-19.

The chain has TRBV4-1 and TRBJ1-5; D is unresolved. V was trimmed by 0 bases and J by 7 bases, leaving 13 bases between them. Per the germline V gene, CDR1 is MGHRA and CDR2 is YSYEKL. The CDR3 has 15 amino acids. CDR3 nucleotide sequence: TGCGCCAGCAGCCAAGATTCGGCGGGGAACCAGCCCCAGCATTTT. It yields the protein CASSQDSAGNQPQHF.

V usage is TRBV18 and J usage is TRBJ2-3; 12 nucleotides agree with TRBD2. The CDR3 extends over 16 amino acids. V lost 3 bases, J lost 4 bases, and 5 bases stayed unmatched. Germline V gives CDR1 KGHSH, CDR2 LQKENI. The CDR3 coding sequence is TGTGCCAGCTCACCCGGACTAGCGGGAATTGCAGATACGCAGTATTTT. Translating it yields CASSPGLAGIADTQYF.

The rearrangement joins TRBV11-3 to TRBJ2-1; 7 nucleotides line up with TRBD2. This CDR3 has 15 amino acids. After removal of 2 bases from V and 3 bases from J, the junction contained 4 bases not matched to a gene. Germline loops: CDR1 SGHNT, CDR2 YENEEA. CDR3 DNA: TGTGCCAGCAGCTTATCGCCTAGCGGCTACAATGAGCAGTTCTTC. This encodes CASSLSPSGYNEQFF.

The chain employs TRBV28 and TRBJ2-1; TRBD2 agrees at 10 bases. In germline, CDR1 is MDHEN, CDR2 SYDVKM. The J segment lost 6 bases and the V segment lost 4 bases, leaving 15 bases of the junction unmatched. This CDR3 spans 18 amino acids. The CDR3 spells CASSSPISKREGPNEQFF. The DNA for the CDR3 is TGTGCCAGCAGTTCCCCAATATCCAAGCGGGAGGGCCCCAATGAGCAGTTCTTC.

The gene calls are TRBV5-5 and TRBJ1-1; no definite D call. V was pared by 6 bases and J by 0 bases, with 12 bases between. The length of the CDR3 is 14 residues. Germline CDR1 reads SGHKS; CDR2 reads YYEKEE (reference sequence). As DNA, the CDR3 is TGTGCCAGCACCCCGGAGATAATGAACACTGAAGCTTTCTTT. Translated, it gives CASTPEIMNTEAFF.

V and J are TRBV5-1 and TRBJ2-1; 9 bases match TRBD2. The CDR3 extends over 16 amino acids. The germline gives CDR1 SGHRS, CDR2 YFSETQ. The V segment lost 0 bases and the J segment 8 bases; nucleotides outside the gene matches: 9. This CDR3 reads CASSLGLAGSGDEQFF. The DNA for the CDR3 is TGCGCCAGCAGCTTGGGTCTAGCGGGGTCCGGGGATGAGCAGTTCTTC.

The V and J genes are TRBV7-2 and TRBJ2-5, with 7 bases aligning to TRBD2. J lost 5 bases, V lost 5 bases, and 14 bases had no gene match. CDR1 and CDR2 (germline): SGHTA, FQGNSA. This CDR3 has 16 amino acids. CDR3 residues: CASSARLATTSETQYF. CDR3 DNA sequence: TGTGCCAGCAGCGCACGACTAGCCACCACTTCGGAGACCCAGTACTTC.

The chain recombines TRBV27 with TRBJ1-1; 7 nucleotides agree with TRBD1. From germline, CDR1 is MNHEY and CDR2 SMNVEV (reference sequence). The CDR3 spans 9 residues. V trimming: 11 bases; J trimming: 10 bases; junction bases outside the gene matches: 4. The CDR3 nucleotides are TGTGCCGTAAGGACAGGAGCTTTCTTT. Encoded protein: CAVRTGAFF.

The chain carries TRBV28 and TRBJ2-1, with D possibly TRBD2 on 6 matching bases. Trimming took 5 bases from V and 0 from J, leaving 17 bases between them. Per germline, CDR1 MDHEN and CDR2 SYDVKM. The CDR3 contains 17 residues. The CDR3 DNA sequence: TGTGCCAGCAGTCTTGGCGGGGCTCGTACCTCCTACAATGAGCAGTTCTTC. This encodes CASSLGGARTSYNEQFF.

This chain uses TRBV7-8 with TRBJ2-3; 9 nucleotides match TRBD1. Trimming cost V 1 base and J 1 base; bases outside gene matches: 6. This CDR3 spans 17 amino acids. Germline loops: CDR1 SGHVS, CDR2 FQNEAQ. In nucleotides, the CDR3 is TGTGCCAGCAGCTTAGTTACAGGGGGCGTGGGCACAGATACGCAGTATTTT. Protein sequence: CASSLVTGGVGTDTQYF.

A few counts support this clone. The chain recombines TRBV6-5 with TRBJ1-1; perhaps TRBD1 as D (5 bases). Per the germline V gene, CDR1 is MNHEY and CDR2 is SVGAGI. The CDR3 contains 14 residues. The germline V and J ends were trimmed by 6 bases and 1 base, with 12 bases remaining between them. The CDR3 DNA reads TGTGCCAGCAGGCCTCAGGGTGGGAACACTGAAGCTTTCTTT. Translation gives CASRPQGGNTEAFF.

The gene calls are TRBV5-1 and TRBJ2-1; tentatively, D is TRBD2 (6 bases). The CDR3 runs to 16 residues. The ends were cut back, 3 bases at V and 0 bases at J, with 13 bases in the middle. Germline CDR1 is SGHRS and CDR2 is YFSETQ. The CDR3 loop is CASSSYSGSSYNEQFF. Written as DNA, the CDR3 is TGCGCCAGCAGCTCCTATTCCGGGAGCTCCTACAATGAGCAGTTCTTC.

This clone was seen just once. Other DNA sequences in this sample translate to the same CDR3. This chain uses TRBV30 with TRBJ1-1; D possibly corresponds to TRBD1 (5 bases). This CDR3 is built from 13 residues. Germline CDR1 and CDR2: GTSNPN and SVGIG (reference sequence). V lost 0 bases, J lost 1 base, and 6 bases lay in between. For the CDR3, the DNA is TGTGCCTGGAGTGTCGGGGGGAACACTGAAGCTTTCTTT. Protein product: CAWSVGGNTEAFF.

In this sample, this clone turned up a few times. The chain couples TRBV13 to TRBJ1-2, with TRBD1 matching 9 bases. Germline assignment: CDR1 PRHDT and CDR2 FYEKMQ (reference sequence). This CDR3 contains 16 residues. The trim removed 0 bases at V and 7 bases at J, leaving 9 bases unmatched. The CDR3, as DNA: TGTGCCAGCAGCTTAGGCCAGACAGGGGGTCAGTTTGGCTACACCTTC. Its protein is CASSLGQTGGQFGYTF.

The CDR3 sequence: CASSLTDLRGGELFF. DNA of the CDR3: TGTGCCAGCAGCCTTACCGACCTTCGAGGCGGGGAGCTGTTTTTT. This sequence joins TRBV7-2 and TRBJ2-2, with unresolved D. The CDR3 consists of 15 residues. Germline V gene sequence: CDR1 SGHTA, CDR2 FQGNSA. V lost 5 bases, J lost 7 bases, and 17 bases lay in between.

The chain combines TRBV4-3 with TRBJ2-5; D remains ambiguous. V lost 4 bases, J lost 5 bases, and 11 bases lay in between. The length of the CDR3 is 13 residues. Germline loops: CDR1 LGHNA, CDR2 YSLEER. This CDR3 is CASSLDTLETQYF. CDR3 DNA sequence: TGCGCCAGCAGCCTCGACACTTTGGAGACCCAGTACTTC.

This chain links TRBV5-4 with TRBJ1-1; 8 nucleotides agree with TRBD1. The CDR3 totals 15 residues. V gave up 4 bases and J gave up 3 bases; unmatched junction bases: 8. Germline V gives CDR1 SGHNT, CDR2 YYREEE (reference sequence). The CDR3 bases are TGTGCCAGCAGCACCGGACAGGGCGGGGACACTGAAGCTTTCTTT. As protein: CASSTGQGGDTEAFF.

This chain joins TRBV23-1 and TRBJ2-4, with TRBD1 matching 9 bases. TRBV23-1 is treated as an ORF (open reading frame) with a function not yet certain. CDR3 length: 16 amino acids. V was clipped by 7 bases and J by 4 bases; unmatched bases: 11. This CDR3 reads CASTTLGGQGKNIQYF. Here the CDR3 DNA reads TGCGCCAGCACCACCCTGGGGGGACAGGGTAAAAACATTCAGTACTTC.

This clone was found once. This chain connects TRBV6-5 to TRBJ2-7, with D unresolved. CDR3 length equals 12 residues. Between the trimmed V and J ends, which lost 8 bases and 0 bases, there was a span of 8 bases. In germline, CDR1 is MNHEY, CDR2 SVGAGI. Here the CDR3 reads CASGSPSYEQYF. The CDR3 DNA reads as TGTGCCAGCGGTAGCCCCTCCTACGAGCAGTACTTC.

The sample holds a few counts of this clone. This chain uses TRBV5-1 with TRBJ2-2, with 7 nucleotides matching TRBD2. CDR1 is SGHRS and CDR2 is YFSETQ in the germline V gene. The CDR3 covers 15 residues. V was clipped by 0 bases and J by 6 bases; unmatched bases: 5. CDR3 in DNA: TGCGCCAGCAGCTTGGATCCTAGCGGAGCCGGGGAGCTGTTTTTT. This translates into CASSLDPSGAGELFF.